The 25 T cell receptor beta chains listed next were all sequenced from one sample in a study of human T cells and chemical hapten exposure. TCRdb called the RACE reads again in MiXCR, with one record for every CDR3 protein. The sample records roughly 90,000 distinct CDR3 sequences, approximately 11% being singletons. Stated time point: patch test 3, about 24 weeks after DPC sensitization. Treatment meaning: therapeutic diphenylcyclopropenone sensitization with weekly scalp DPC. The sample here was whole blood, taken in connection with sensitization to the hapten diphenylcyclopropenone (DPC). These receptors all stem from a woman aged 25 to 39 with alopecia areata. Some clones in this sample may be carry-over from other donors' samples.

This clonotype appeared a few times. The V call is TRBV4-1, the J call TRBJ2-3; 9 positions agree with TRBD2. The trim removed 4 bases at V and 5 bases at J, leaving 7 bases unmatched. Germline CDR1 and CDR2: MGHRA and YSYEKL. This CDR3 region has 15 residues. The CDR3, as DNA: TGCGCCAGCAGCCCCGGGACTAGCAAGAAAGATACGCAGTATTTT. It encodes CASSPGTSKKDTQYF.

This chain links TRBV20-1 with TRBJ2-1; D gene unclear. The CDR3 contains 12 residues. Germline V gene sequence: CDR1 DFQATT, CDR2 SNEGSKA (reference sequence). The CDR3 DNA reads as TGCAGGAGAGGCAGCTTCAGAGGAGAGCAGTTCTTC. Its protein is CRRGSFRGEQFF.

This clonotype showed up many times. The chain employs TRBV7-6 and TRBJ1-2, with a weak D call TRBD1 (5 bases). Germline V gene lookup returns CDR1 SGHVS and CDR2 FNYEAQ. The CDR3 is made up of 15 amino acids. V was pared by 2 bases and J by 8 bases, with 18 bases between. The CDR3 DNA reads TGTGCCAGCAGCTTAATGCCGGGCAGGGTGGAGGGCTACACCTTC. It translates to CASSLMPGRVEGYTF.

This clonotype has a count of ten or more. The gene calls are TRBV28 and TRBJ1-2, with 7 bases matching TRBD1. The CDR3 sequence is 15 residues long. Germline V gives CDR1 MDHEN, CDR2 SYDVKM. With V trimmed by 4 bases and J by 2 bases, 7 bases remained unmatched. The CDR3 DNA follows: TGTGCCAGCAGTTCACCGGGACAGAGGAACTATGGCTACACCTTC. It codes for CASSSPGQRNYGYTF.

This clonotype was counted ten times or more. V usage is TRBV24-1 and J usage is TRBJ1-5; unclear D gene. Germline values: CDR1 KGHDR, CDR2 SFDVKD. V was trimmed by 5 bases and J by 1 base, leaving 5 bases between them. The CDR3 runs to 13 residues. CDR3: CATSVNSNQPQHF. In DNA, the CDR3 is TGTGCCACCAGTGTAAACAGCAATCAGCCCCAGCATTTT.

This clonotype has only a few counts. The genes are TRBV4-1 and TRBJ1-6; a weak D match, TRBD1 (6 bases). The V end was cut by 3 bases, the J end by 4 bases, with 7 bases between. This CDR3 has 14 amino acids. CDR1 is MGHRA and CDR2 is YSYEKL in the germline V gene. CDR3 sequence reads: CASSHRGYNSPLHF. The CDR3 bases are TGCGCCAGCAGCCACAGGGGATATAATTCACCCCTCCACTTT.

This clonotype was observed many times. The chain combines TRBV20-1 with TRBJ2-1; a weak D match, TRBD2 (6 bases). This CDR3 spans 15 amino acids. V lost 0 bases to trimming and J lost 7 bases, with 16 bases between them. Germline assignment: CDR1 DFQATT and CDR2 SNEGSKA (reference sequence). CDR3 coding DNA: TGCAGTGCTAGAGAAGGTTTAATGGAGGGGAATGAGCAGTTCTTC. This sequence encodes CSAREGLMEGNEQFF.

This clonotype was counted many times. The J gene is TRBJ2-3, the V gene TRBV7-2, with D tentatively TRBD2 (6 bases). Germline assignment: CDR1 SGHTA and CDR2 FQGNSA. This CDR3 comprises 17 residues. Trimming took off 3 bases at V and 0 bases at J, with 16 bases between the two ends. CDR3 region: CASSFTSHKTSTDTQYF. DNA of the CDR3: TGTGCCAGCAGCTTTACTAGCCACAAGACGAGCACAGATACGCAGTATTTT.

This clonotype has at least ten counts. The gene calls are TRBV6-2 or TRBV6-3 and TRBJ2-5; D tentatively fits TRBD1 or TRBD2 (5 bases each). Germline CDR1 MNHEY, CDR2 SVGEGT. The CDR3 runs 15 residues. Trimming stripped 7 bases from V and 5 bases from J, with 20 bases between. Here the CDR3 DNA reads TGTGCCAGCACACCCCTAGGTCGAGGGACGGAGACCCAGTACTTC. Translation gives CASTPLGRGTETQYF.

The chain has TRBV11-2 and TRBJ2-5; the D gene is possibly TRBD1 (6 bases). Trimming pared 6 bases from V and 2 bases from J, leaving 10 bases between. Per the germline V gene, CDR1 is SGHAT and CDR2 is FQNNGV. The CDR3 covers 13 residues. The CDR3, as DNA: TGTGCCAGCAGGAGAGGACAGCAAGAGACCCAGTACTTC. It codes for CASRRGQQETQYF.

This clonotype was counted many times. This sequence joins TRBV6-6 and TRBJ2-3, with a possible D match to TRBD2 (5 bases). Germline values: CDR1 MNHNY, CDR2 SVGAGI (reference sequence). Between the trimmed V and J ends, which lost 2 bases and 2 bases, there was a span of 8 bases. The CDR3 covers 14 residues. Here the CDR3 reads CASSYGLSTDTQYF. The CDR3, as DNA: TGTGCCAGCAGTTACGGACTCTCCACAGATACGCAGTATTTT.

This clonotype was detected a few times. The gene calls are TRBV3-1 and TRBJ2-1; weak D call: TRBD1 (5 bases). There are 14 residues in the CDR3. Germline V gives CDR1 LGHDT, CDR2 YNNKEL (reference sequence). V was cut by 2 bases and J by 6 bases, with 11 bases left in between. The CDR3 is CASSQRTDSNEQFF. The CDR3 bases are TGTGCCAGCAGCCAACGCACCGACAGCAATGAGCAGTTCTTC.

The CDR3: CATRDETEAGYTF. Written as DNA, the CDR3 is TGTGCCACCCGCGACGAAACAGAGGCTGGCTACACCTTC. This chain joins TRBV19 and TRBJ1-2; no clear D gene. Germline CDR1 reads LNHDA; CDR2 reads SQIVND (reference sequence). The CDR3 runs 13 residues. Trimming removed 10 bases from V and 7 bases from J, with 19 bases in between.

V usage is TRBV5-1 and J usage is TRBJ2-3; perhaps TRBD1 as D (6 bases). Per germline, CDR1 SGHRS and CDR2 YFSETQ. The CDR3 consists of 15 residues. V lost 1 base to trimming and J lost 3 bases, with 12 bases between them. The CDR3 protein is CASSLFRQETDTQYF. The CDR3 DNA sequence: TGCGCCAGCAGCTTGTTTCGACAGGAGACAGATACGCAGTATTTT.

This clonotype turned up a few times. The rearrangement joins TRBV6-2 or TRBV6-3 to TRBJ2-2, with 8 bases fitting TRBD2. This CDR3 is 16 amino acids long. Germline assignment: CDR1 MNHEY and CDR2 SVGEGT. V gave up 7 bases and J gave up 1 base; unmatched junction bases: 8. The CDR3 is CASNRWAGGNTGELFF. The CDR3 nucleotides are TGTGCCAGCAACCGTTGGGCGGGAGGGAACACCGGGGAGCTGTTTTTT.

This clonotype turned up a few times. This sequence joins TRBV4-1 and TRBJ2-7; D ambiguous. This CDR3 comprises 14 residues. Germline CDR1 is MGHRA and CDR2 is YSYEKL. The V gene lost 1 base and the J gene lost 1 base, with 8 bases spanning the gap. CDR3 in amino acids: CASSQVGRSYEQYV. The CDR3, as DNA: TGCGCCAGCAGCCAAGTTGGACGGTCCTACGAGCAGTACGTC.

The chain combines TRBV16 with TRBJ1-2; TRBD1 agrees at 9 bases. V shed 2 bases and J 5 bases; nucleotides not matched to a gene: 3. Germline CDR1 and CDR2: KGHSY and FQNENV. The CDR3 spans 14 residues. CDR3 residues: CASSQRTGEYGYTF. The DNA of the CDR3 is TGTGCCAGCAGCCAACGGACAGGGGAGTATGGCTACACCTTC.

Ten or more counts support this clonotype. This rearrangement joins TRBV24-1 to TRBJ2-2; no firm D call. Germline-derived CDR1 and CDR2 are KGHDR and SFDVKD. V lost 3 bases and J 3 bases, leaving 7 bases between the germline ends. This CDR3 contains 14 residues. The chain's CDR3 is CATSDLSDTGELFF. In nucleotides, the CDR3 is TGTGCCACCAGTGATCTCAGCGACACCGGGGAGCTGTTTTTT.

This clonotype was counted many times. V and J are TRBV10-3 and TRBJ1-2; TRBD1 aligns across 7 bases. CDR1 is ENHRY, CDR2 SYGVKD, per germline. The V and J ends lost 6 bases and 0 bases, in that order; junction bases with no gene match: 10. This CDR3 has 16 residues. The CDR3 DNA reads TGTGCCATCAGCCCCAGGGGGTCCCTAGCTAACTATGGCTACACCTTC. Its protein is CAISPRGSLANYGYTF.

The rearrangement uses TRBV27 and TRBJ2-7; D is ambiguous. With 2 bases removed from V and 5 bases from J, the gap between germline ends came to 16 bases. The germline V gene has CDR1 MNHEY and CDR2 SMNVEV (reference sequence). This CDR3 is 15 amino acids long. The CDR3 nucleotides read TGTGCCAGCAGTTTACGAGATACAGCATCGCACGAGCAGTACTTC. Encoded protein: CASSLRDTASHEQYF.

This clonotype has a count of ten or more. V usage is TRBV20-1 and J usage is TRBJ1-5; D is possibly TRBD1 (5 bases). Looked up from germline, CDR1 is DFQATT and CDR2 is SNEGSKA (reference sequence). V was cut by 7 bases and J by 6 bases, with 19 bases left in between. The CDR3 is 14 amino acids. For the CDR3, the DNA is TGCAGTGGTACGAAGGGGTCCGAGGCTCAGCCCCAGCATTTT. This translates into CSGTKGSEAQPQHF.

This clonotype was picked up a small number of times. This chain connects TRBV19 to TRBJ2-2; possibly TRBD1 for D (6 bases). Trimming shortened V by 4 bases and J by 5 bases, and 11 bases separated the two germline ends. CDR1 and CDR2 (germline): LNHDA, SQIVND (reference sequence). The CDR3 spans 14 residues. CDR3 nucleotides: TGTGCCAGTAGTAACAGGGTATGGACCGGGGAGCTGTTTTTT. It encodes CASSNRVWTGELFF.

The chain recombines TRBV11-3 with TRBJ2-7, with D unresolved. The CDR3 contains 15 residues. Germline CDR1 is SGHNT and CDR2 is YENEEA. The V gene lost 5 bases and the J gene lost 0 bases, with 14 bases spanning the gap. The DNA of the CDR3 is TGTGCCAGCAGCACCTCGACTGGTAGCTCCTACGAGCAGTACTTC. Amino acids: CASSTSTGSSYEQYF.

This clonotype was detected many times. The V and J genes are TRBV29-1 and TRBJ2-4; D ambiguous. This CDR3 has 12 amino acids. The germline V and J ends were trimmed by 6 bases and 7 bases, with 13 bases remaining between them. CDR1 and CDR2 (germline): SQVTM, ANQGSEA. As DNA, the CDR3 is TGCAGCGTCACTATGCAAGGGAACATTCAGTACTTC. It is translated as CSVTMQGNIQYF.

There are many counts of this clonotype. V and J are TRBV19 and TRBJ1-4; D remains ambiguous. CDR3 length: 15 residues. Looked up from germline, CDR1 is LNHDA and CDR2 is SQIVND (reference sequence). V lost 7 bases, J lost 2 bases, and 14 bases lay in between. The CDR3 DNA reads TGTGCCAGTATAGATTCCGGACGGACTAATGAAAAACTGTTTTTT. Its translation: CASIDSGRTNEKLFF.